Shown below are 4 T cell receptor beta chains from a single sample sequenced in a study of CD8+CD57+ T cells in acquired aplastic anemia (dated by TCRdb to 2016 to 2018). Flow cytometry had shown CD8+CD57+ cell expansion in the patients selected for sequencing. Instrument used: Illumina HiSeq 2000. Genomic DNA served as template for TCR beta VDJ combination and CDR3 sequence profiling. TCRdb reworked the public reads: Q25 trimming with fastp, MiXCR clone assembly, productive beta chains retained. All rows with the same CDR3 protein become a single entry with the most common DNA and genes. Present in this sample are roughly 260,000 distinct CDR3 sequences, more than 45% of which were seen just once. The biggest ten clones account for roughly 8% of the sample. The sample was sorted CD4+, CD8+, or CD8+CD57+ T cells (not recorded which) from PBMCs. The source of these receptors is a human donor with aplastic anemia.

This clonotype was recorded at least ten times. The rearrangement links TRBV6-6 to TRBJ1-5; maybe TRBD1 (6 bases). Trimming stripped 10 bases from V and 7 bases from J, with 23 bases between. CDR1 MNHNY and CDR2 SVGAGI come from the germline V gene (reference sequence). CDR3 length equals 15 residues. In DNA, the CDR3 is TGTGCCACCGGGGGGGCGCTTCTCCCCAACCAGCCCCAGCATTTT. The encoded protein is CATGGALLPNQPQHF.

A single count supports this clonotype. The chain is built from TRBV6-6 and TRBJ2-7; 8 nucleotides match TRBD1. Trimming took 6 bases from V and 5 from J; bases not matched to a gene: 15. This CDR3 is built from 16 residues. Germline V gives CDR1 MNHNY, CDR2 SVGAGI (reference sequence). CDR3 loop: CASRRPMDREEDEQYF. CDR3 coding DNA: TGTGCCAGCAGAAGACCGATGGACAGGGAGGAGGACGAGCAGTACTTC.

The chain combines TRBV14 with TRBJ2-1; 9 nucleotides agree with TRBD2. The germline V gene has CDR1 SGHDN and CDR2 FVKESK. Germline trimming cut 1 base from V and 6 bases from J; bases unmatched to any gene: 10. This CDR3 comprises 17 residues. CDR3 coding DNA: TGTGCCAGCAGCCAAGGACTAGCGGAGGGGTTACTCAATGAGCAGTTCTTC. It is translated as CASSQGLAEGLLNEQFF.

The chain employs TRBV2 and TRBJ1-5; 8 bases match TRBD1. Germline assignment: CDR1 SNHLY and CDR2 FYNNEI. After removal of 6 bases from V and 3 bases from J, the junction contained 10 bases not matched to a gene. This CDR3 has 16 residues. The CDR3 spells CASRSPGQVANQPQHF. Here the CDR3 DNA reads TGTGCCAGCAGAAGTCCGGGACAGGTCGCCAATCAGCCCCAGCATTTT. The full variable domain, in which reference TRBV2 and TRBJ1-5 provide the parts outside the CDR3, is EPEVTQTPSHQVTQMGQEVILRCVPISNHLYFYWYRQILGQKVEFLVSFYNNEISEKSEIFDDQFSVERPDGSNFTLKIRSTKLEDSAMYFCASRSPGQVANQPQHFGDGTRLSIL.